Below are 7 T cell receptor beta chains sequenced from a single sample in a study of T cell responses to AZD1222 COVID-19 vaccine. Assay: immunoSEQ multiplex PCR; the TCRdb copy retains only in-frame clones and omits some. The sample lists 120,000 to 150,000 clones, roughly nine tenths occurring once. This specimen consisted of peripheral blood, obtained on day 0 of AZD1222 vaccination. The receptors shown here come from an adult in good health.

The V call is TRBV9, the J call TRBJ2-1; 9 bases agree with TRBD2. The junction had 8 bases not matched to a gene; V was cut back by 2 bases and J by 8 bases. Germline V gene data show CDR1 as SGDLS and CDR2 as YYNGEE. This CDR3 has 15 amino acids. CDR3 sequence: CASSVAGGRAYEQFF. The CDR3 bases are TGTGCCAGCAGCGTCGCCGGCGGGAGGGCCTATGAGCAGTTCTTC.

V and J are TRBV20-1 and TRBJ1-1; 10 positions match TRBD1. V lost 3 bases and J lost 4; bases outside the gene matches: 5. This CDR3 is 14 amino acids long. Germline V CDR1 and CDR2: DFQATT, SNEGSKA (reference sequence). CDR3 sequence reads: CSASPGTGVTEAFF. CDR3 coding DNA: TGCAGTGCTAGTCCGGGGACAGGGGTCACTGAAGCTTTCTTT.

This clone has just a few counts. The chain employs TRBV7-8 and TRBJ2-7, with D perhaps matching TRBD2 (6 bases). The V end lost 0 bases, the J end lost 5 bases, and 11 bases lay between the germline ends. CDR3 length: 14 amino acids. Germline CDR1 reads SGHVS; CDR2 reads FQNEAQ. The CDR3 loop is CASSLALWGDEQYF. The DNA of the CDR3 is TGTGCCAGCAGCTTAGCATTGTGGGGGGACGAGCAGTACTTC.

V usage is TRBV4-2 and J usage is TRBJ2-7, with 8 nucleotides matching TRBD1. The germline gives CDR1 LGHNA, CDR2 YNFKEQ. The CDR3 sequence is 15 residues long. With V trimmed by 6 bases and J by 2 bases, 9 bases remained unmatched. The CDR3 here is CASRTTTGDTYEQYF. Here the CDR3 DNA reads TGTGCCAGCAGGACAACGACAGGGGATACCTACGAGCAGTACTTC.

This rearrangement joins TRBV5-1 to TRBJ1-3; possibly TRBD1 for D (5 bases). Germline assignment: CDR1 SGHRS and CDR2 YFSETQ. CDR3 length: 17 amino acids. Trimming removed 1 base from V and 0 bases from J, with 14 bases in between. This chain's CDR3 is CASSLTGPESSGNTIYF. CDR3 nucleotide sequence: TGCGCCAGCAGCTTGACAGGTCCGGAGAGCTCTGGAAACACCATATATTTT.

The chain employs TRBV19 and TRBJ2-1; TRBD2 matches at 8 bases. The germline V gene has CDR1 LNHDA and CDR2 SQIVND (reference sequence). The CDR3 spans 15 residues. V dropped 5 bases and J dropped 0; count of bases not matched to a gene: 3. CDR3: CASSPSGSSYNEQFF. CDR3 in DNA: TGTGCCAGTAGTCCCAGCGGGAGCTCCTACAATGAGCAGTTCTTC.

V usage is TRBV18 and J usage is TRBJ1-5; no firm D call. From germline, CDR1 is KGHSH and CDR2 LQKENI. This CDR3 region has 15 residues. V lost 2 bases to trimming and J lost 0 bases, with 8 bases between them. DNA for the CDR3: TGTGCCAGCTCACCAGCTACCGATAGCAATCAGCCCCAGCATTTT. Encoded protein: CASSPATDSNQPQHF.